The source of this T cell receptor (beta chain) is a study of blood T cell repertoires in COVID-19. Looking at the study overall: Researchers got acute and convalescent COVID-19 samples from the United States, Italy and Spain. In each case, the material was cDNA or gDNA derived from T cells, B-cell-depleted T cells, or PBMCs.

The data were produced by immunoSEQ multiplex PCR, yet TCRdb's version contains in-frame clones alone and is incomplete. The sample holds about 130,000 clones, roughly 83% seen once. Sequencing was performed on peripheral blood. This sequence was found in an elderly woman with acute or convalescent COVID-19.

This chain's CDR3 is CATSIGGTEAFF. DNA for the CDR3: TGTGCCACGTCTATCGGGGGGACTGAAGCTTTCTTT. The rearrangement joins TRBV6-5 to TRBJ1-1, with a possible D match to TRBD1 (5 bases). V lost 10 bases and J 5 bases, leaving 14 bases between the germline ends. Germline V gene lookup returns CDR1 MNHEY and CDR2 SVGAGI. The CDR3 loop spans 12 amino acids.